The entry below describes one T cell receptor beta chain. The data derive from a study of control samples from healthy donors and cancer patients. Measured with immunoSEQ multiplex PCR; TCRdb has only the in-frame clones, and not every one. Altogether about 150,000 clones are present, roughly 88% being singletons, with the ten largest covering 1.5% to 2%. The CDR3 has 15 residues. Trimming cost V 1 base and J 7 bases, with 17 bases left between them. Germline CDR1 reads MNHNY; CDR2 reads SVGAGI (reference sequence). The V and J genes are TRBV6-6 and TRBJ2-7; D uncertain. The source material was blood. The receptor comes from a man in his late teens or twenties in good health. CDR3 loop: CASSYLTRPLGEQYF. CDR3 bases: TGTGCCAGCAGTTACTTGACAAGGCCCTTGGGTGAGCAGTACTTC.